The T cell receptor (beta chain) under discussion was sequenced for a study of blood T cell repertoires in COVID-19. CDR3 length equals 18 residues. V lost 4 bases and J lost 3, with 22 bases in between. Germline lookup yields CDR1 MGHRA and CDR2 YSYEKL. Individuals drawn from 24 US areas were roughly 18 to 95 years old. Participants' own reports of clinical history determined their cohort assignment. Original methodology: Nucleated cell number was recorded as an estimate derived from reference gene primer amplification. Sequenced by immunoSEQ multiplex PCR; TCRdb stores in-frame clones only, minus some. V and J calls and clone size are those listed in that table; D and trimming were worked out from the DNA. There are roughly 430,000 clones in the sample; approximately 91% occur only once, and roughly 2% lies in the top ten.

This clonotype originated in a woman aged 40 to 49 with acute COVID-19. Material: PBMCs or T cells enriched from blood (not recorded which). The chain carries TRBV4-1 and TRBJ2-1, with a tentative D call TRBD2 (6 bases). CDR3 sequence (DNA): TGCGCCAGCAGCCGGGGAGGCCAGCGCGGGCCAAACTACAATGAGCAGTTCTTC. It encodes CASSRGGQRGPNYNEQFF.